This TCR beta chain was found in a study of post-analysis software for immune sequencing data (dated by TCRdb to 2014 to 2015). Broadly, across the study: The recorded disease courses included relapsing-remitting, secondary progressive and progressive-relapsing multiple sclerosis, and some patients had no subtype annotation. A subset of samples was prepared in parallel using single-end sample barcoding, then pooled and co-amplified after Illumina adapter ligation. The patient repertoires were compared against approximately twelve previously published healthy control repertoires obtained from donors aged 6 to 25 years.

As for this clonotype: Its antigen target is currently unknown. Per-nucleotide qualities are absent, and no much larger clonotype sits a single base away.

Reading the germline V gene gives CDR1 MNHEY and CDR2 SVGEGT. V is cut by 0 bases and J by 8 bases, and the space between the germline ends is 8 bases. The CDR3 spans 14 residues, from the cysteine through the phenylalanine. Only the CDR3 region is kept as DNA, spanning 42 bases read in frame from base 1. General study outcomes and caveats: The multiple sclerosis patient group was slightly younger than the control group. Roughly 5 TRBV segments, including TRBV5-6, TRBV5-1 and TRBV20-1, were significantly more frequent in patients than controls. Significantly lower normalized Chao1 diversity was found in multiple sclerosis patients than in controls, suggesting substantial peripheral T-cell clonal expansion. When samples were clustered directly using the F measure, samples prepared in the same batch co-clustered strongly, which prompted a batch-effect correction.

The method was PCR. The instrument was an Illumina HiSeq 2500. Unique molecular identifiers were incorporated into TCR beta cDNA libraries to reduce PCR and sequencing biases. Roughly 0.5 million cDNA molecules were obtained per 1 to 10 million input T cells, so each molecule approximated one T cell. The same protocol used for the earlier healthy control dataset was applied to prepare and sequence the patient libraries. Samples belonging to the same batch were prepared together, multiplexed and sequenced on a shared HiSeq lane. As for how the authors treated the data: MIGEC was used to process the raw barcoded reads, and molecular identifier groups with only a single read were discarded before consensus assembly and CDR3 extraction. Clonotype tables were post-analysed with VDJtools, and diversity was normalized by down-sampling all datasets to the smallest sample size. To correct batch-related cross-sample contamination, repertoire overlap clustering matched CDR3 amino acid sequences but not nucleotide sequences. TCRdb reanalyzed the raw reads on its own, using fastp at Q25 for trimming and MiXCR for clone calling, and kept in-frame beta chains. When rows share a CDR3 protein, they turn into one entry using the most common DNA and genes. TCRdb, not the authors, supplied the V and J calls. Within this sample are hundreds of thousands of distinct CDR3 sequences, with more than 50% of them counted one time only. Jointly, the top ten make up about 11% of the sample.

To demonstrate the VDJtools post-analysis software, the study profiled TCR beta repertoires from the peripheral blood of about 13 young patients with multiple sclerosis. The patients with multiple sclerosis were children and adolescents between roughly 6 and 15 years of age. The receptor chain draws on TRBV6-2 or TRBV6-3 and TRBJ1-6, with no confidently assigned D gene. Sequencing used blood. The clonotype was recovered from a girl between 2 and 10 years old with multiple sclerosis. The CDR3 has the sequence CASSYSGQYSPLHF. Here is the DNA: TGTGCCAGCAGTTACTCCGGGCAGTATTCACCCCTCCACTTT.